What follows is one T cell receptor (beta chain) and its context. Its specificity is not known. This CDR3 region has 13 residues. CDR1 is ENHRY, CDR2 SYGVKD, per germline. Trimming shortened V by 2 bases and J by 7 bases, and 6 bases separated the two germline ends. The sample is drawn from a study of cytomegalovirus exposure and HLA in healthy donors. Study-wide results and caveats: Per a prior analysis, the majority of TCR beta V segments were productive roughly 87% or roughly 30% of the time. As confirmed in vitro, a few CMV-associated chains were specific for CMV antigens. Among immune exposure information, only CMV serostatus was available. The study flagged 150 to 200 TCR beta chains as cytomegalovirus-associated.

The PCR ran on 60 Vbeta and 13 Jbeta primers. Clones were sequenced by immunoSEQ multiplex PCR, and TCRdb holds only the in-frame ones, with some missing. The table includes 75,000 to 80,000 clones, over 60% detected once. This receptor was identified in a male donor in good health and CMV-seropositive. The chain is built from TRBV10-3 and TRBJ1-6; D is unclear. The sequencing sample was made of PBMCs. CDR3 in DNA: TGTGCCATCAGTGAGGACGGGAATTCACCCCTCCACTTT. Translating gives CAISEDGNSPLHF.